This T cell receptor beta chain derives from a study of vaccination and CD4 T cells after COVID-19. Overall study results and limits: Among convalescent patients, a median about 84% of reactive clones emerged only after vaccination.

CD4+ T cells that had been cultured provided DNA sequenced with the Oncomine TCR Beta short-read assay. TCRdb fed the PCR reads into MiXCR, producing one record per CDR3 protein. The data contain approximately 3,000 distinct CDR3 sequences, roughly 26% of them singletons. Germline trimming cut 0 bases from V and 2 bases from J; bases unmatched to any gene: 4. The CDR3 has 16 residues. Germline V gene data show CDR1 as SEHNR and CDR2 as FQNEAQ (reference sequence). Treatment indicated: approximately nine-day PBMC culture with coronavirus spike peptide pools or control peptides (ViraFEST assay). Peptide pools at 10 ug/ml and IL-2 at approximately 9.6 IU/ml were added to cultures of a few million PBMCs per well. After culture for about ten days, isolation of CD4+ T cells was performed by negative selection. This clonotype has just a few counts. The target antigen is unknown.

The receptor was derived from a human donor who had recovered from COVID-19. The sample consisted of CD4+ T cells from blood, cultured in vitro, taken after SARS-CoV-2 vaccination. The chain uses TRBV7-9 and TRBJ2-5, with 9 positions matching TRBD1. DNA of the CDR3: TGTGCCAGCAGCTTAGCGTTGACAGGGGGTCAAGAGACCCAGTACTTC. Protein: CASSLALTGGQETQYF.